What follows are 9 T cell receptor beta chains derived from one specimen sequenced in a study of cytomegalovirus exposure and HLA in healthy donors. Primers included in the PCR were 60 Vbeta and 13 Jbeta primers. The data were produced by immunoSEQ multiplex PCR, yet TCRdb's version contains in-frame clones alone and is incomplete. In the table there are approximately 100,000 clones, about 78% of which are singletons. Sequencing used PBMCs. The receptors originated from a woman in her forties in good health and CMV-seropositive.

J is TRBJ2-5 and V is TRBV6-1; TRBD2 is a possible D gene (6 bases). Germline CDR1 and CDR2: MNHNS and SASEGT. CDR3 length: 13 residues. V was shortened by 6 bases and J by 7 bases, with 15 bases between the two germline ends. The CDR3 reads CASSDDVGRTQYF. DNA of the CDR3: TGTGCCAGCAGCGACGACGTCGGGAGGACCCAGTACTTC.

The chain carries TRBV5-8 and TRBJ2-1; no clear D gene. Germline lookup yields CDR1 SGHTS and CDR2 YDEGEE. The CDR3 is made up of 16 amino acids. The V end was cut by 1 base, the J end by 0 bases, with 11 bases between. The CDR3 DNA follows: TGTGCCAGCAGCTTGATGCGGCTAAGCTCCTACAATGAGCAGTTCTTC. Protein sequence: CASSLMRLSSYNEQFF.

This clone was detected a few times. The chain links TRBV7-9 to TRBJ1-2; D unresolved. V shed 5 bases and J shed 8 bases, with 6 bases lying between them. The CDR3 is made up of 10 amino acids. Per germline, CDR1 SEHNR and CDR2 FQNEAQ (reference sequence). CDR3 in amino acids: CASSGRGYTF. CDR3 nucleotide sequence: TGTGCCAGCAGCGGGAGGGGCTACACCTTC.

The chain couples TRBV27 to TRBJ1-3; D uncertain. Trimming removed 2 bases at V and 4 bases at J, with 12 bases between. The CDR3 has 15 residues. Germline V gene data show CDR1 as MNHEY and CDR2 as SMNVEV (reference sequence). The CDR3 DNA follows: TGTGCCAGCAGTTTACAAGGGAGCAGAGGAAACACCATATATTTT. Translating gives CASSLQGSRGNTIYF.

V and J are TRBV9 and TRBJ1-5, with unresolved D. V was pared by 7 bases and J by 6 bases, with 14 bases between. CDR1 SGDLS and CDR2 YYNGEE come from the germline V gene. This CDR3 comprises 13 residues. The CDR3 DNA is TGTGCCAGCTGCCGGGAGGACGGTCAGCCCCAGCATTTT. Its translation is CASCREDGQPQHF.

The genes are TRBV30 and TRBJ1-1; 9 positions match TRBD1. Germline values: CDR1 GTSNPN, CDR2 SVGIG (reference sequence). V lost 8 bases, J lost 11 bases, and 15 bases stayed unmatched. This CDR3 spans 13 amino acids. CDR3: CARGGQGLGSAFF. The DNA of the CDR3 is TGTGCCCGTGGGGGACAGGGTTTAGGTTCGGCTTTCTTT.

This rearrangement joins TRBV15 to TRBJ1-1; maybe TRBD1 (5 bases). The CDR3 has 12 residues. Trimming took off 0 bases at V and 7 bases at J, with 6 bases between the two ends. Germline-derived CDR1 and CDR2 are LNHNV and YYDKDF (reference sequence). The CDR3 nucleotides read TGTGCCACCAGCAGAGATAGGGGTGAAGCTTTCTTT. Protein product: CATSRDRGEAFF.

The chain links TRBV6-6 to TRBJ1-6; 9 bases line up with TRBD1. The J segment lost 7 bases and the V segment lost 2 bases, leaving 3 bases of the junction unmatched. The CDR3 sequence is 15 residues long. Germline CDR1 is MNHNY and CDR2 is SVGAGI (reference sequence). The CDR3 nucleotides are TGTGCCAGCAGTTACCCTGGACAGGGGAATTCACCCCTCCACTTT. This encodes CASSYPGQGNSPLHF.

The chain joins TRBV7-2 to TRBJ1-5, with D possibly TRBD1 on 6 matching bases. The CDR3 is made up of 14 amino acids. CDR1 is SGHTA, CDR2 FQGNSA, per germline. V lost 5 bases to trimming and J lost 5 bases, with 13 bases between them. CDR3 amino acids: CASSPGTTHQPQHF. Here the CDR3 DNA reads TGTGCCAGCAGCCCAGGGACAACTCATCAGCCCCAGCATTTT.